The 4 T cell receptor beta chains below come from one sample, sequenced in a study of T cell repertoires in cytomegalovirus infection. Their specific antigens are unknown. TCRdb recomputed calls from the reads with MiXCR, one row per CDR3 protein. The sample yields tens of thousands of distinct CDR3 sequences, around half seen once. The sample in question was CD8+ T cells from cultured PBMCs, obtained from culture after CMV antigen stimulation. These receptors were collected from a human donor in good health (CMV status not recorded). Some clones in this sample may be carry-over from other donors' samples.

This chain uses TRBV30 with TRBJ1-5; TRBD1 is a possible D gene (6 bases). Germline V gives CDR1 GTSNPN, CDR2 SVGIG (reference sequence). This CDR3 comprises 15 residues. Trimming left V 4 bases short and J 4 bases short, with 17 bases between. CDR3 bases: TGTGCCTGGATGAACAGCAGGGGACTAAATCAGCCCCAGCATTTT. It translates to CAWMNSRGLNQPQHF.

This rearrangement joins TRBV7-6 to TRBJ1-2; 7 bases are shared with TRBD1. The length of the CDR3 is 14 residues. CDR1 is SGHVS and CDR2 is FNYEAQ in the germline V gene. Trimming removed 5 bases from V and 8 bases from J; junction bases left unmatched: 11. The CDR3 DNA reads as TGTGCCAGCAGCGTACCGGACAGGATGGAAGGCTACACCTTC. Its protein product is CASSVPDRMEGYTF.

Here the CDR3 reads CASSQDWYRRTLNYGYTF. CDR3 coding DNA: TGTGCCAGCAGCCAAGATTGGTACAGGAGAACCCTTAACTATGGCTACACCTTC. V and J are TRBV4-2 and TRBJ1-2; D may be TRBD1 (5 bases). Trimming left V 0 bases short and J 1 base short, with 18 bases between. Germline V gene lookup returns CDR1 LGHNA and CDR2 YNFKEQ. CDR3 length: 18 amino acids.

The V gene is TRBV20-1, the J gene TRBJ2-7; 7 bases line up with TRBD1. From germline, CDR1 is DFQATT and CDR2 SNEGSKA (reference sequence). Trimming took 5 bases from V and 7 from J; bases not matched to a gene: 14. The CDR3 extends over 14 amino acids. This CDR3 reads CSAEGGTGEGEQYF. The CDR3 DNA follows: TGCAGTGCTGAAGGGGGAACAGGGGAAGGGGAGCAGTACTTC.